This T cell receptor beta chain comes out of a study of blood T cell repertoires in COVID-19. The cohort comprised adults aged roughly 18 to 95 years residing in about two dozen US areas. The sample holds one count of this clone. Generated by immunoSEQ multiplex PCR, the TCRdb table keeps only in-frame clones and is missing some. Seen here are more than 110,000 clones, 84% observed once, and the top ten hold 1.5% to 2%. V lost 5 bases and J lost 7, with 18 bases in between. Germline values: CDR1 SGHVS, CDR2 FQNEAQ. The CDR3 has 15 residues. Source material: PBMCs or T cells enriched from blood (not recorded which). This chain uses TRBV7-8 with TRBJ2-1, with a weak D call TRBD2 (6 bases). This TCR was recovered from a young woman who had been exposed to COVID-19. CDR3 sequence: CASSHSGKSRNEQFF. In DNA form, the CDR3 reads TGTGCCAGCAGCCATAGCGGTAAGTCGAGGAATGAGCAGTTCTTC.